This TCR beta chain was observed in a study of CD8+ T cells in alopecia areata. General observations from the study: Uncertainty about whether baseline CD8+ expansion is linked to response remains, with one nonresponder. The study found higher clonality in lesional than normal scalp, especially in alopecia totalis/universalis. Normal-skin resident alphabeta T cells also appear among scalp sample sequences. TCRs were shared less clearly across patients than in mice, possibly for HLA-related reasons.

Germline V gives CDR1 ENHRY, CDR2 SYGVKD. The V and J ends lost 10 bases and 3 bases respectively, with 10 bases between them. CDR3 length equals 11 residues. Extracted RNA was reverse transcribed, and the resulting cDNA served as sequencing template. Generated by immunoSEQ multiplex PCR, the TCRdb table keeps only in-frame clones and is missing some. The sample contains more than 7,000 clones, 64% of which appear only once. Stated treatment: oral pan-JAK inhibitor, 5-10 mg twice daily. The investigators collected lesional scalp punch biopsies and peripheral blood from alopecia areata patients. On this clone itself: What it binds is unknown. This specimen includes other DNA sequences encoding the same CDR3.

The chain carries TRBV10-3 and TRBJ2-7; TRBD1 might be the D (5 bases). The specimen was skin, collected at week 4, from a patient treated with tofacitinib. This TCR came from a human donor with alopecia areata. The CDR3 region is CASAQGYEQYF. Written as DNA, the CDR3 is TGTGCCAGTGCGCAGGGCTACGAGCAGTACTTC.